What follows are 13 T cell receptor beta chains derived from one specimen sequenced in a study of blood T cell repertoires in COVID-19. TCRdb's copy holds only in-frame clones and misses some; the assay was immunoSEQ multiplex PCR. The data show approximately 280,000 clones, about 89% seen once. The sequencing sample was made of peripheral blood. These receptors all stem from a man aged 50 or older with acute or convalescent COVID-19.

The genes are TRBV30 and TRBJ2-1, with D possibly matching TRBD2 (7 bases). This CDR3 has 17 residues. Trimming cost V 5 bases and J 4 bases, with 24 bases left between them. Germline lookup yields CDR1 GTSNPN and CDR2 SVGIG (reference sequence). CDR3 region: CAWGPAGILRGYNEQFF. The CDR3 bases are TGTGCCTGGGGTCCAGCGGGGATACTTAGGGGGTACAATGAGCAGTTCTTC.

The chain links TRBV9 to TRBJ2-1, with D tentatively TRBD2 (5 bases). V was clipped by 3 bases and J by 0 bases, with 16 bases between them. The CDR3 has 17 residues. Germline loops: CDR1 SGDLS, CDR2 YYNGEE. This chain's CDR3 is CASSELAASNSYNEQFF. The CDR3 coding sequence is TGTGCCAGCAGCGAGCTAGCAGCCTCGAACTCCTACAATGAGCAGTTCTTC.

V usage is TRBV9 and J usage is TRBJ2-3; 11 bases are shared with TRBD2. Germline lookup yields CDR1 SGDLS and CDR2 YYNGEE. V was pared by 3 bases and J by 2 bases, with 8 bases of the junction left unmatched. This CDR3 has 17 amino acids. CDR3 region: CASSAGLAGGVTDTQYF. CDR3 sequence (DNA): TGTGCCAGCAGCGCCGGCCTAGCGGGGGGCGTCACAGATACGCAGTATTTT.

Only one count was recorded for this clone. The chain couples TRBV25-1 to TRBJ2-2; 8 bases fit TRBD2. The CDR3 is 15 residues long. V was pared by 8 bases and J by 7 bases, with 12 bases of the junction left unmatched. CDR1 is MGHDK, CDR2 SYGVNS, per germline. The CDR3 DNA follows: TGTGCCAGCTCACCGGGGGGGGCTAAAGGCGGGGAGCTGTTTTTT. Protein: CASSPGGAKGGELFF.

This rearrangement joins TRBV6-1 to TRBJ1-1; D may be TRBD1 (5 bases). CDR1 MNHNS and CDR2 SASEGT come from the germline V gene. The CDR3 runs 14 residues. Between the trimmed V and J ends, which lost 1 base and 6 bases, there was a span of 12 bases. CDR3 in DNA: TGTGCCAGCAGTGAAGGGAGGGGCCCCCCTGAAGCTTTCTTT. Translated: CASSEGRGPPEAFF.

The gene calls are TRBV4-1 and TRBJ1-1, with D maybe TRBD1 (5 bases). The CDR3 runs to 17 residues. The germline CDR1 and CDR2 sequences are MGHRA and YSYEKL. V lost 0 bases to trimming and J lost 0 bases, with 14 bases between them. CDR3 bases: TGCGCCAGCAGCCAAGAGGGGCGGTGGGGTCTGAACACTGAAGCTTTCTTT. Its translation is CASSQEGRWGLNTEAFF.

V gene TRBV6-5 combines with J gene TRBJ2-5; TRBD1 is a possible D gene (6 bases). V lost 6 bases to trimming and J lost 3 bases, with 14 bases between them. CDR3 length: 14 residues. Germline V gene sequence: CDR1 MNHEY, CDR2 SVGAGI. CDR3 region: CASSYTGQKETQYF. The CDR3 DNA follows: TGTGCCAGCAGCTACACCGGACAGAAAGAGACCCAGTACTTC.

The chain joins TRBV5-1 to TRBJ2-7; 7 bases match TRBD2. This CDR3 spans 15 amino acids. The J segment lost 6 bases and the V segment lost 4 bases, leaving 13 bases of the junction unmatched. Germline loops: CDR1 SGHRS, CDR2 YFSETQ. This CDR3 reads CASSPRTDPGGEQYF. In nucleotides, the CDR3 is TGCGCCAGCAGCCCACGGACGGATCCGGGAGGCGAGCAGTACTTC.

This chain links TRBV3-1 (or the pseudogene TRBV3-2) with TRBJ2-2; D perhaps matches TRBD1 (6 bases). The germline gives CDR1 LGHDT, CDR2 YNNKEL (reference sequence). The CDR3 loop spans 17 amino acids. The ends were cut back, 1 base at V and 6 bases at J, with 18 bases in the middle. The CDR3 DNA reads TGTGCCAGCAGCCAAGGAAGCGATTACCAGGGGCCCGGGGAGCTGTTTTTT. It is translated as CASSQGSDYQGPGELFF.

CDR3 in DNA: TGTGCCAGCAGTGAAGTTACAGGGCACAATGAGCAGTTCTTC. This encodes CASSEVTGHNEQFF. V is TRBV2 and J is TRBJ2-1; tentatively, D is TRBD1 (6 bases). Germline V gives CDR1 SNHLY, CDR2 FYNNEI. V was cut by 1 base and J by 5 bases, with 9 bases left in between. The CDR3 totals 14 residues.

This chain uses TRBV3-1 (or the pseudogene TRBV3-2) with TRBJ2-1; possible D gene TRBD1, 6 bases. Trimming pared 2 bases from V and 3 bases from J, leaving 11 bases between. CDR1 is LGHDT, CDR2 YNNKEL, per germline (reference sequence). The CDR3 contains 15 residues. CDR3 sequence reads: CASSQTRTDYNEQFF. In DNA, the CDR3 is TGTGCCAGCAGCCAAACACGGACAGACTACAATGAGCAGTTCTTC.

The chain uses TRBV5-1 and TRBJ2-1; tentative D call: TRBD2 (6 bases). The CDR3 runs 17 residues. V dropped 2 bases and J dropped 0 bases, with 15 bases sitting between them. From germline, CDR1 is SGHRS and CDR2 YFSETQ. The CDR3 sequence is CASSFSTGLGSYNEQFF. The CDR3 DNA is TGCGCCAGCAGCTTCTCAACGGGACTCGGCTCCTACAATGAGCAGTTCTTC.

The CDR3 region is CASSWTHLGGYTF. CDR3 sequence (DNA): TGTGCCAGCAGCTGGACTCACCTCGGGGGCTACACCTTC. The chain recombines TRBV6-5 with TRBJ1-2; D unclear. This CDR3 region has 13 residues. Trimming took off 6 bases at V and 8 bases at J, with 16 bases between the two ends. Germline V gene lookup returns CDR1 MNHEY and CDR2 SVGAGI.